These 19 T cell receptor beta chains share one sample of origin, sequenced in a study of early T cells in non-severe SARS-CoV-2 infection. Using its own MiXCR run on the 5' RACE reads, TCRdb lists one record per CDR3 protein. The sample lists more than 80,000 distinct CDR3 sequences, 11% occurring once. Input material: whole blood. The receptor set was obtained from an adult who was a healthcare worker with PCR-confirmed SARS-CoV-2 infection or an uninfected control (not recorded which).

In this sample, this clonotype turned up a few times. The chain uses TRBV6-5 and TRBJ2-7; 11 bases match TRBD2. V shed 7 bases, J shed 4 bases, and the junction held 9 bases outside the gene matches. CDR1 and CDR2 from the germline V gene are MNHEY and SVGAGI. The CDR3 runs to 15 residues. This chain's CDR3 is CASTATGTSGYEQYF. In DNA, the CDR3 is TGTGCCAGCACTGCGACCGGGACTAGCGGATACGAGCAGTACTTC.

In the case of this clonotype: A much larger clone lies a single base off, so this may be a read error. The CDR3 DNA is TGTGTCAGCAGTCGGAGCGGGTCGAGCTCCTACAATGAGCAGTTCTTC. It codes for CVSSRSGSSSYNEQFF. The chain recombines TRBV12-3 or TRBV12-4 with TRBJ2-1; D perhaps matches TRBD2 (6 bases). The CDR3 is 16 residues long.

This chain links TRBV5-1 with TRBJ2-1; no definite D call. Germline V lookup: CDR1 SGHRS, CDR2 YFSETQ. CDR3 length: 15 amino acids. Between the trimmed V and J ends, which lost 4 bases and 3 bases, there was a span of 14 bases. The CDR3 spells CASSTTGHNYNEQFF. The CDR3 coding sequence is TGCGCCAGCAGCACCACCGGGCACAACTACAATGAGCAGTTCTTC.

This clonotype was picked up many times. This rearrangement joins TRBV9 to TRBJ2-3; possible D gene TRBD1, 5 bases. Germline CDR1 is SGDLS and CDR2 is YYNGEE. This CDR3 is 15 amino acids long. V lost 4 bases and J 2 bases, leaving 14 bases between the germline ends. CDR3 loop: CASSLGHMDTDTQYF. The DNA for the CDR3 is TGTGCCAGCAGCCTCGGACATATGGACACAGATACGCAGTATTTT.

In this sample, this clonotype turned up many times. The chain has TRBV9 and TRBJ2-7; 7 nucleotides line up with TRBD2. The CDR3 consists of 17 residues. V was pared by 4 bases and J by 0 bases, with 13 bases of the junction left unmatched. Germline V gives CDR1 SGDLS, CDR2 YYNGEE. CDR3 amino acids: CASSLGLVPDNSYEQYF. CDR3 nucleotide sequence: TGTGCCAGCAGCCTCGGACTAGTCCCGGATAACTCCTACGAGCAGTACTTC.

This clonotype has a count of ten or more. V is TRBV19 and J is TRBJ1-5; no clear D gene. The CDR3 has 13 amino acids. CDR1 LNHDA and CDR2 SQIVND come from the germline V gene (reference sequence). The V end lost 3 bases, the J end lost 5 bases, and 8 bases lay between the germline ends. CDR3 in amino acids: CASSMRPDQPQHF. Here the CDR3 DNA reads TGTGCCAGTAGTATGAGACCCGATCAGCCCCAGCATTTT. Looking up the rest from reference TRBV19 and TRBJ1-5 gives the full variable domain: DGGITQSPKYLFRKEGQNVTLSCEQNLNHDAMYWYRQDPGQGLRLIYYSQIVNDFQKGDIAEGYSVSREKKESFPLTVTSAQKNPTAFYLCASSMRPDQPQHFGDGTRLSIL.

This clonotype has a count of ten or more. This chain links TRBV29-1 with TRBJ2-3; D ambiguous. Per germline, CDR1 SQVTM and CDR2 ANQGSEA. Between the trimmed V and J ends, which lost 4 bases and 6 bases, there was a span of 11 bases. This CDR3 spans 12 amino acids. The DNA for the CDR3 is TGCAGCGTTGTTAGCAATCCGGATACGCAGTATTTT. Protein sequence: CSVVSNPDTQYF.

This clonotype was found many times. The chain uses TRBV12-3 or TRBV12-4 and TRBJ2-7, with a tentative D call TRBD2 (6 bases). Trimming stripped 3 bases from V and 7 bases from J, with 10 bases between. The CDR3 has 12 residues. As DNA, the CDR3 is TGTGCCAGCAGTTTGGGGGGACTGGAGCAGTACTTC. Amino acids: CASSLGGLEQYF.

Many counts were recorded for this clonotype. This sequence joins TRBV18 and TRBJ1-1; TRBD1 is a possible D gene (6 bases). V was trimmed by 4 bases and J by 0 bases, leaving 15 bases between them. CDR1 is KGHSH, CDR2 LQKENI, per germline. This CDR3 is 16 amino acids long. CDR3 in amino acids: CASSLSDRLMNTEAFF. CDR3 DNA: TGTGCCAGCTCACTCTCGGACAGACTCATGAACACTGAAGCTTTCTTT.

Only a few counts were recorded for this clonotype. V gene TRBV7-9 combines with J gene TRBJ2-2, with 10 positions matching TRBD1. This CDR3 is 16 amino acids long. Germline V lookup: CDR1 SEHNR, CDR2 FQNEAQ (reference sequence). The trim removed 5 bases at V and 2 bases at J, leaving 5 bases unmatched. CDR3 DNA sequence: TGTGCCAGCAGCACCGGGACAGGGGTTAACACCGGGGAGCTGTTTTTT. Amino acid sequence: CASSTGTGVNTGELFF.

This clonotype was observed at least ten times. The chain recombines TRBV20-1 with TRBJ1-5; D is uncertain. This CDR3 comprises 13 residues. Per germline, CDR1 DFQATT and CDR2 SNEGSKA (reference sequence). Between the trimmed V and J ends, which lost 3 bases and 5 bases, there was a span of 11 bases. DNA for the CDR3: TGCAGTGCTAGGAGCTGGAGCGATCAGCCCCAGCATTTT. Translated, it gives CSARSWSDQPQHF.

The chain has TRBV5-1 and TRBJ2-5, with 14 nucleotides matching TRBD2. The germline V gene has CDR1 SGHRS and CDR2 YFSETQ. V was clipped by 6 bases and J by 7 bases; unmatched bases: 20. The CDR3 spans 19 residues. The CDR3: CASTSRAGLAGGRGGTQYF. Here the CDR3 DNA reads TGCGCCAGCACCTCGCGCGCTGGACTAGCGGGAGGCCGAGGAGGGACCCAGTACTTC.

The gene calls are TRBV7-9 and TRBJ1-1; no clear D. The CDR3 is 12 residues long. The V and J ends lost 1 base and 7 bases respectively, with 7 bases between them. Per the germline V gene, CDR1 is SEHNR and CDR2 is FQNEAQ (reference sequence). CDR3 protein: CASSLDEGEAFF. CDR3 bases: TGTGCCAGCAGCTTAGATGAAGGTGAAGCTTTCTTT.

This chain links TRBV3-1 with TRBJ2-3, with D tentatively TRBD1 (5 bases). Trimming removed 4 bases from V and 2 bases from J, with 22 bases in between. The germline CDR1 and CDR2 sequences are LGHDT and YNNKEL (reference sequence). This CDR3 is 18 amino acids long. In DNA form, the CDR3 reads TGTGCCAGCAGCCCAGGAAGCCAGGGAACGGAAAACACAGATACGCAGTATTTT. The encoded protein is CASSPGSQGTENTDTQYF.

The CDR3: CASSLTGGSADTQYF. As DNA, the CDR3 is TGTGCCAGCAGCTTGACAGGGGGGTCAGCAGATACGCAGTATTTT. The gene calls are TRBV7-3 and TRBJ2-3; 9 bases fit TRBD1. Unmatched junction bases numbered 5, after V lost 3 bases and J lost 4 bases. This CDR3 has 15 amino acids. Per germline, CDR1 SGHTA and CDR2 FQGTGA.

This clonotype came up a few times. V usage is TRBV7-6 and J usage is TRBJ1-5, with a tentative D call TRBD1 (6 bases). V lost 5 bases and J lost 9, with 14 bases in between. Germline assignment: CDR1 SGHVS and CDR2 FNYEAQ. There are 13 residues in the CDR3. CDR3 sequence: CASSRDTQGPQHF. CDR3 DNA: TGTGCCAGCAGCCGGGACACCCAGGGGCCCCAGCATTTT.

This clonotype was counted between two and nine times. The rearrangement links TRBV9 to TRBJ2-3; D possibly corresponds to TRBD2 (6 bases). Between the trimmed V and J ends, which lost 0 bases and 5 bases, there was a span of 10 bases. The germline V gene encodes CDR1 SGDLS and CDR2 YYNGEE. The CDR3 is 14 amino acids. This chain's CDR3 is CASSVGARGDTQYF. DNA for the CDR3: TGTGCCAGCAGCGTAGGGGCGCGGGGAGATACGCAGTATTTT.

This clonotype was seen ten or more times. The rearrangement joins TRBV30 to TRBJ1-1, with D unclear. V gave up 0 bases and J gave up 11 bases, with 10 bases separating them. The CDR3 is 11 amino acids. Germline-derived CDR1 and CDR2 are GTSNPN and SVGIG (reference sequence). This CDR3 reads CAWSVLVGAFF. CDR3 nucleotide sequence: TGTGCCTGGAGTGTACTAGTGGGGGCTTTCTTT.

This clonotype has more than one count but fewer than ten. V gene TRBV9 combines with J gene TRBJ2-1; 16 nucleotides match TRBD2. Germline V gives CDR1 SGDLS, CDR2 YYNGEE. V dropped 3 bases and J dropped 5; count of bases not matched to a gene: 17. The CDR3 runs to 21 residues. CDR3 in amino acids: CASSASKAPGLAGGPHNEQFF. The CDR3 DNA reads as TGTGCCAGCAGCGCCTCCAAAGCCCCGGGACTAGCGGGGGGGCCACACAATGAGCAGTTCTTC.